This T cell receptor beta chain was recorded in a study of OX40 agonist ivuxolimab in advanced cancers. General observations from the study: Low clonal expansion, among the lowest seen, marked partial responders at 0.1-3.0 mg/kg. At 0.1 to 3.0 mg/kg, clonal expansion of CD4+ and CD8+ blood T cells had occurred by week 6.

Autoimmune disease history or systemic immunosuppression led to patient exclusion. About this clone: Its antigen remains unknown.

TCRdb keeps only in-frame clones here, not all; method: immunoSEQ multiplex PCR. The data hold 52,000 or so clones, with 84% observed a single time. The CDR3 loop spans 15 amino acids. With V trimmed by 1 base and J by 4 bases, 4 bases remained unmatched. Germline CDR1 reads SNHLY; CDR2 reads FYNNEI. This chain connects TRBV2 to TRBJ2-3; TRBD2 agrees at 8 bases. The input for sequencing was CD4+ or CD8+ T cells sorted from blood, taken in a trial of the OX40 agonist ivuxolimab. This TCR derives from an adult with an advanced solid tumor such as melanoma, head and neck, liver or kidney cancer. This CDR3 is CASSEDGRGPDTQYF. CDR3 bases: TGTGCCAGCAGTGAAGACGGGAGGGGTCCAGATACGCAGTATTTT. Full variable domain (rest looked up from reference TRBV2 and TRBJ2-3): EPEVTQTPSHQVTQMGQEVILRCVPISNHLYFYWYRQILGQKVEFLVSFYNNEISEKSEIFDDQFSVERPDGSNFTLKIRSTKLEDSAMYFCASSEDGRGPDTQYFGPGTRLTVL.